The 2 T cell receptor beta chains below all came from one sample that was sequenced in a study of early T cells in non-severe SARS-CoV-2 infection (dated by TCRdb to the early 2020s). The library relied on 5' RACE. Instrument used: NextSeq 500. TCRdb handled the public reads itself, with Q25 trimming in fastp and clone calling in MiXCR, and kept productive beta chains. Rows matching on CDR3 protein sequence are summarized as one entry with the most common DNA and genes. This sample comprises 52,000 or so distinct CDR3 sequences, around 12% of them detected only once. Around 1.4% of the sample rests with the top ten. Material: whole blood. These receptors were obtained from an adult who was a healthcare worker with PCR-confirmed SARS-CoV-2 infection or an uninfected control (not recorded which).

A few counts support this clonotype. This chain links TRBV3-1 with TRBJ2-5; D gene ambiguous. CDR3 size: 15 residues. The germline V gene has CDR1 LGHDT and CDR2 YNNKEL (reference sequence). The V end lost 0 bases, the J end lost 2 bases, and 10 bases lay between the germline ends. The CDR3 spells CASSQDGLGQETQYF. For the CDR3, the DNA is TGTGCCAGCAGCCAAGATGGCCTAGGGCAAGAGACCCAGTACTTC.

A few counts support this clonotype. The genes are TRBV18 and TRBJ1-1; TRBD1 matches at 7 bases. The V and J ends lost 4 bases and 2 bases, in that order; junction bases with no gene match: 10. CDR1 is KGHSH, CDR2 LQKENI, per germline. This CDR3 is built from 16 residues. The CDR3 DNA reads TGTGCCAGCTCACTAGCATTGACAGGGACTAACACTGAAGCTTTCTTT. Its translation: CASSLALTGTNTEAFF.